The present T cell receptor beta chain was sequenced within a study of response to subunit inactivated influenza vaccine. One entry per CDR3 protein, called by TCRdb with MiXCR from the RT-PCR reads. The table has 250,000 to 350,000 distinct CDR3 sequences, about 20% seen once. Note on this clonotype: The antigen is undetermined.

The germline V gene encodes CDR1 SGHRS and CDR2 YFSETQ. The length of the CDR3 is 15 residues. Trimming removed 4 bases at V and 7 bases at J, with 18 bases between. Overall study findings and caveats: The study's authors posited that every seasonal influenza vaccination enlists few new T cells.

The chain employs TRBV5-1 and TRBJ1-5, with unresolved D. Here the sequenced sample was PBMCs from blood, taken less than 22 months after vaccination. This receptor was obtained from a man between 45 and 75 years old who received an inactivated influenza vaccine. In nucleotides, the CDR3 is TGCGCCAGCAGCCCACAAGTGGGGAGCGGCCAGCCCCAGCATTTT. Translation gives CASSPQVGSGQPQHF.